This T cell receptor (beta chain) was captured by sequencing in a study of shared clonotypes between healthy human individuals. The run depth of the assay was deep. The assay was immunoSEQ multiplex PCR, and TCRdb's table has in-frame clones only and misses some. The sample lists around 600,000 clones; 98% were seen once. Terminally differentiated effector memory CD45RA+ cells were left out of the naive CD8 fraction, which was CD45RO-negative and positively selected for CCR7. Donors were healthy HIV-negative adults without recent acute infections or vaccinations. The germline CDR1 and CDR2 sequences are ENHRY and SYGVKD. Trimming pared 2 bases from V and 6 bases from J, leaving 11 bases between. The CDR3 is 13 amino acids.

The source is a young man in good health. The V call is TRBV10-3, the J call TRBJ2-7, with a weak D call TRBD2 (5 bases). The material sequenced was naive CD8+ T cells sorted from blood. The CDR3 DNA follows: TGTGCCATCAGTGAGGGGTTGAGGGTCGAGCAGTACTTC. It yields the protein CAISEGLRVEQYF.